This T cell receptor (beta chain) was identified in a study of T cell responses to AZD1222 COVID-19 vaccine. Remarks on this clone: Its antigen is unknown.

This CDR3 comprises 17 residues. The J segment lost 5 bases and the V segment lost 4 bases, leaving 13 bases of the junction unmatched. The germline V gene has CDR1 SEHNR and CDR2 FQNEAQ (reference sequence). The repertoire was sequenced with immunoSEQ multiplex PCR; TCRdb's copy has only in-frame clones and lacks some. Among 240,000 or so clones listed, 85% to 95% were seen once. The study's findings and limits: Only a handful of AZD1222 recipients, six or seven in all, had baseline seropositivity. Donors were chiefly white British, with a greater number of females, and clonal diversity was perhaps underestimated.

The sequenced sample was peripheral blood, obtained on day 0 of AZD1222 vaccination. The sequence came from an adult in good health. This chain joins TRBV7-9 and TRBJ2-1; 8 bases align to TRBD2. CDR3: CASSSRGAGVKDNEQFF. CDR3 DNA sequence: TGTGCCAGCAGCTCCCGAGGAGCGGGAGTAAAAGACAATGAGCAGTTCTTC.